Given below is one T cell receptor beta chain in context. No antigen is known for it. There are no base qualities to consult, and no much larger clone falls within one base. This sample is part of a study of beta chain features in type 1 diabetes (dated by TCRdb to 2017 to 2018). In terms of the full investigation: Patients and healthy donors did not differ in mean age, gender distribution, total cell number or subset yield. Naive and central memory subsets were obtained from all 28 donors, but regulatory and stem cell-like memory subsets were isolated from only 8 patients and about 8 healthy donors. The study compared TCRB repertoires of sorted circulating CD4+ T cell subsets between recently diagnosed type 1 diabetes patients and matched healthy donors. A total of 85 million to 110 million sorted cells were examined across all samples, and RNA yield correlated strongly with the number of cells per subset. On the study overall, not on this receptor specifically: Shorter templates might be favored by PCR, yet because patient and control samples were amplified and corrected together, any such skew would affect both groups equally. Because the HLA sub-analyses included only small numbers of individuals, any influence of HLA type on TCRB rearrangement was left unresolved. A moderate but significant shortening of TCRB CDR3 length was observed in type 1 diabetes patients in all four CD4+ subsets. Fewer insertions and more nucleotide deletions at VDJ recombination sites were observed in patients with type 1 diabetes, implying thymic rearrangement abnormalities. Naive, central memory and regulatory TCRB repertoires appeared to be more alike among patients than among healthy donors. Because cDNA was sequenced instead of genomic DNA, activated cells with high expression could be over-represented, although the groups did not differ in activation or CD3 levels.

Including the terminal cysteine and phenylalanine, the CDR3 comprises 15 residues. CDR3 DNA only is kept here, 45 bases in frame from base 1. CDR1 and CDR2 were assigned from the germline V gene (reference sequence) as MNHNY and SVGAGI. Clipping removes 6 bases from V and 1 base from J, with 5 as the unmatched junction base count. Each donor gave one peripheral blood draw, roughly 120 mL on average, collected into heparinised tubes. Naive, central memory, regulatory and stem cell-like memory CD4+ T cells were sorted on a BD FACSAria II using a panel including CD45RO, CCR7, CD25, CD127, CD95 and CD27. Purity was above 98% for every sorted population. Right away, PBMCs were isolated by Lymphoprep density gradient centrifugation and were stained directly, with no culture step. Samples were stained and sorted in pairs, with one healthy donor and one patient per experiment, so that batch effects were minimized.

All of the isolated RNA was reverse transcribed with the High Capacity cDNA Reverse Transcription Kit, so expressed TCRB transcripts were sequenced. Naive, central memory and regulatory T cell samples underwent deep immunoSEQ sequencing, averaging about 3.5 million total reads per sample. Sorted cells were lysed in RLT buffer, and RNA was extracted using DNase-treated RNeasy Micro or Mini kits according to cell number. To prevent cross-contamination, each cell subset was processed individually, whereas patient and healthy donor samples were processed jointly. Using the immunoSEQ multiplex PCR, TCRB sequences were amplified from cDNA into 87-bp fragments spanning the CDR3 region. Sequencing of the amplicons was performed on the Illumina HiSeq platform. The paper's data handling went like this. PCR bias was computationally corrected using synthetic template baselines, reads within Hamming distance 2 were collapsed, and singletons that could not be merged were discarded. Reads were aligned against IMGT so that V, D and J genes, CDR3 length and insertions or deletions at six rearrangement sites could be assigned. Clonotype counts were normalized to sorted cell number within each subset before computing true diversity and Gini coefficients with the tcR R package. Repertoire sharing was quantified using the overlap coefficient calculated on TCRB nucleotide sequences. TCRdb's version of the immuneACCESS table is confined to in-frame rearrangements and falls short of the full clone set. An unresolved V gene accounts for under half of the shortfall where checked; the remainder is of unknown origin. The DNA gave D and trimming, while V, J and clone size come from that table. This sample comprises 150,000 or so clones, more than 9.5% of them detected only once. The top ten hold approximately 2% of the sample.

The chain was built from TRBV6-6 and TRBJ2-4; TRBD1 agrees with 8 junctional bases. The sequenced sample consisted of central memory CD4+ T cells from blood. The sequence was obtained from a man between 18 and 29 years old in good health. The encoded CDR3 is CASSGQGEAKNIQYF. The DNA is TGTGCCAGCAGCGGACAGGGAGAGGCCAAAAACATTCAGTACTTC.